This is a list of T cell receptor beta chains from one sample in a study of blood T cell repertoires in COVID-19. Some clones are missing from TCRdb's copy, which holds only in-frame ones; the method was immunoSEQ multiplex PCR. The sample lists more than 75,000 clones; 70% to 90% were seen once. The specimen sequenced was peripheral blood. These receptors originate from a man aged 80 or over with active or convalescent COVID-19. Both conserved end residues are part of each CDR3. The D gene is left open where the match is weak. Clone sizes are given selectively: once, few, many, or a class where the clone is expanded.

d_gene | j_gene | abundance | v_gene | CDR3aa | CDR3nt
TRBD2 | TRBJ2-2 | NA | TRBV19 | CASSIIGLAGVGTGELFF | TGTGCCAGTAGTATAATCGGCCTAGCGGGAGTTGGCACCGGGGAGCTGTTTTTT
TRBD1 | TRBJ2-7 | NA | TRBV2 | CASKWDRAQDEQYF | TGTGCCAGCAAATGGGACAGGGCTCAGGACGAGCAGTACTTC
NA | TRBJ1-1 | NA | TRBV4-2 | CASSQDPVSQRGAFF | TGTGCCAGCAGCCAAGATCCCGTCTCACAACGGGGGGCTTTCTTT
TRBD2 | TRBJ2-1 | NA | TRBV6-1 | CASSEALAGGFNNEQFF | TGTGCCAGCAGTGAAGCCCTAGCGGGAGGTTTTAACAATGAGCAGTTCTTC
NA | TRBJ2-7 | NA | TRBV3-1/TRBV3-2 | CAAGTFSYEQYF | TGTGCCGCCGGGACATTCTCCTACGAGCAGTACTTC
TRBD2 | TRBJ2-1 | NA | TRBV18 | CASSPRSSGLYNEQFF | TGTGCCAGCTCACCAAGGTCTAGCGGTTTATACAATGAGCAGTTCTTC
NA | TRBJ2-1 | NA | TRBV28 | CASGPGYNEQFF | TGTGCCAGCGGTCCGGGGTACAATGAGCAGTTCTTC
NA | TRBJ2-3 | NA | TRBV6-2/TRBV6-3 | CASSLGKTSTDTQYF | TGTGCCAGCAGCCTAGGCAAGACTAGCACAGATACGCAGTATTTT
NA | TRBJ2-3 | NA | TRBV15 | CATSIQNVDTQYF | TGTGCCACCAGCATACAGAACGTTGATACGCAGTATTTT
NA | TRBJ1-2 | NA | TRBV10-3 | CASSGHSRDGYTF | TGTGCCTCTTCGGGACACAGCAGGGATGGCTACACCTTC
NA | TRBJ1-5 | NA | TRBV28 | CASSFVRGGPVPQHF | TGTGCCAGCAGTTTCGTTCGGGGGGGCCCGGTGCCCCAGCATTTT
NA | TRBJ1-1 | NA | TRBV7-3 | CASSPSATRVNTEAFF | TGTGCCAGCAGCCCAAGCGCTACCCGGGTGAACACTGAAGCTTTCTTT
TRBD1 | TRBJ1-2 | few | TRBV19 | CASTPTGPGYGYTF | TGTGCCAGTACTCCGACAGGGCCCGGCTATGGCTACACCTTC
NA | TRBJ1-5 | NA | TRBV2 | CASRGPGNQPQHF | TGTGCCAGCAGGGGCCCGGGCAATCAGCCCCAGCATTTT
NA | TRBJ2-1 | NA | TRBV28 | CASSLGSGSLNEQFF | TGTGCCAGCAGTTTAGGTAGCGGATCCCTCAATGAGCAGTTCTTC
TRBD1 | TRBJ2-1 | NA | TRBV7-2 | CASSLAPKTGRQFF | TGTGCCAGCAGCTTAGCCCCTAAGACAGGGCGGCAGTTCTTC
NA | TRBJ2-5 | NA | TRBV3-1/TRBV3-2 | CASSQQLGGTQYF | TGTGCCAGCAGCCAACAGCTGGGGGGGACCCAGTACTTC
TRBD1 | TRBJ1-2 | NA | TRBV29-1 | CSVGTGGIYGYTF | TGCAGCGTTGGGACAGGGGGCATCTATGGCTACACCTTC
TRBD1 | TRBJ2-1 | NA | TRBV19 | CASSKGGQIYNEQFF | TGTGCCAGTAGTAAAGGGGGACAGATCTACAATGAGCAGTTCTTC
TRBD1 | TRBJ1-6 | NA | TRBV18 | CASSDTGGKDSPLHF | TGTGCCAGCTCAGATACAGGGGGCAAGGATTCACCCCTCCACTTT
NA | TRBJ2-3 | NA | TRBV18 | CASSPPPSTDTQYF | TGTGCCAGCTCACCACCCCCTAGCACAGATACGCAGTATTTT
NA | TRBJ1-6 | NA | TRBV6-2/TRBV6-3 | CASSHPGAGRKPLHF | TGTGCCAGCAGTCACCCTGGGGCAGGGAGGAAACCCCTCCACTTT
NA | TRBJ1-2 | few | TRBV24-1 | CATGEGGNYGYTF | TGTGCCACCGGAGAGGGGGGGAACTATGGCTACACCTTC
TRBD2 | TRBJ2-3 | NA | TRBV5-5 | CASSLTSGIDTQYF | TGTGCCAGCAGCTTGACTAGCGGGATTGATACGCAGTATTTT
NA | TRBJ1-6 | NA | TRBV25-1 | CASGGPRGYNSPLHF | TGTGCCAGCGGCGGACCCCGAGGGTATAATTCACCCCTCCACTTT
NA | TRBJ1-5 | NA | TRBV5-6 | CASSYRQDNQPQHF | TGTGCCAGCAGCTATAGACAGGACAATCAGCCCCAGCATTTT
NA | TRBJ1-2 | NA | TRBV25-1 | CASSELGNYGYTF | TGTGCCAGCAGTGAATTGGGCAACTATGGCTACACCTTC
NA | TRBJ1-3 | NA | TRBV29-1 | CSVALRHRNEIGNTIYF | TGCAGCGTTGCGTTAAGACACCGGAATGAAATTGGAAACACCATATATTTT
NA | TRBJ1-1 | once | TRBV28 | CASSLGGEAFF | TGTGCCAGCAGTCTCGGGGGGGAAGCTTTCTTT
TRBD1 | TRBJ2-7 | NA | TRBV27 | CASRTDRVGSYEQYF | TGTGCCAGCAGGACGGACAGGGTGGGCTCCTACGAGCAGTACTTC
TRBD2 | TRBJ2-3 | NA | TRBV5-6 | CASSLGLAVTDTQYF | TGTGCCAGCAGCTTGGGACTAGCGGTCACAGATACGCAGTATTTT
NA | TRBJ1-5 | NA | TRBV30 | CAWSNGDNQPQHF | TGTGCCTGGAGTAACGGAGACAATCAGCCCCAGCATTTT
TRBD1 | TRBJ2-4 | NA | TRBV6-5 | CASRMTGSKNIQYF | TGTGCCAGCAGGATGACAGGGTCCAAAAACATTCAGTACTTC
TRBD2 | TRBJ2-1 | NA | TRBV29-1 | CSVERSSGSNGEQFF | TGCAGCGTTGAACGGTCTAGCGGGAGCAATGGTGAGCAGTTCTTC
TRBD1 | TRBJ1-1 | NA | TRBV11-1 | CASRPDRGGTEAFF | TGTGCCAGCAGACCAGACAGGGGTGGCACTGAAGCTTTCTTT
NA | TRBJ1-1 | NA | TRBV7-2 | CASSGQSVLNTEAFF | TGTGCCAGCAGCGGCCAGTCAGTTTTGAACACTGAAGCTTTCTTT
NA | TRBJ1-1 | NA | TRBV30 | CAWSVRSEAFF | TGTGCCTGGAGTGTACGTAGTGAAGCTTTCTTT
NA | TRBJ1-1 | NA | TRBV6-5 | CASRSRGVYTEAFF | TGTGCCAGCAGGTCCCGCGGGGTTTACACTGAAGCTTTCTTT
NA | TRBJ2-1 | once | TRBV7-3 | CASSSGRNEQFF | TGTGCCAGCAGCTCCGGGAGAAATGAGCAGTTCTTC
TRBD1 | TRBJ1-4 | NA | TRBV7-6 | CASSPTGTGDEKLFF | TGTGCCAGCAGCCCAACCGGGACAGGGGATGAAAAACTGTTTTTT
NA | TRBJ2-7 | NA | TRBV7-9 | CASNQGGSQAYEQYF | TGTGCCAGCAACCAGGGGGGCAGTCAGGCCTACGAGCAGTACTTC
TRBD2 | TRBJ2-3 | NA | TRBV9 | CASSVGPSGTSDTQYF | TGTGCCAGCAGCGTAGGGCCTAGCGGGACTTCAGATACGCAGTATTTT
NA | TRBJ2-3 | NA | TRBV7-8 | CASSLQGADTQYF | TGTGCCAGCAGCTTACAGGGTGCAGATACGCAGTATTTT
NA | TRBJ2-1 | NA | TRBV4-1 | CASSQESGGASYNEQFF | TGCGCCAGCAGCCAAGAATCCGGGGGAGCCTCCTACAATGAGCAGTTCTTC
NA | TRBJ1-2 | NA | TRBV15 | CATSTDRTSYGYTF | TGTGCCACCAGCACGGACAGAACTTCCTATGGCTACACCTTC
TRBD2 | TRBJ2-1 | NA | TRBV5-4 | CASSLASGRGVEQFF | TGTGCCAGCAGCTTGGCCAGCGGGAGGGGGGTTGAGCAGTTCTTC
TRBD2 | TRBJ2-1 | NA | TRBV9 | CASSAGLALYNEQFF | TGTGCCAGCAGCGCGGGACTAGCGTTATACAATGAGCAGTTCTTC
NA | TRBJ1-1 | NA | TRBV19 | CASNTRLQGGGAEAFF | TGTGCCAGTAATACACGCTTACAGGGTGGAGGAGCTGAAGCTTTCTTT